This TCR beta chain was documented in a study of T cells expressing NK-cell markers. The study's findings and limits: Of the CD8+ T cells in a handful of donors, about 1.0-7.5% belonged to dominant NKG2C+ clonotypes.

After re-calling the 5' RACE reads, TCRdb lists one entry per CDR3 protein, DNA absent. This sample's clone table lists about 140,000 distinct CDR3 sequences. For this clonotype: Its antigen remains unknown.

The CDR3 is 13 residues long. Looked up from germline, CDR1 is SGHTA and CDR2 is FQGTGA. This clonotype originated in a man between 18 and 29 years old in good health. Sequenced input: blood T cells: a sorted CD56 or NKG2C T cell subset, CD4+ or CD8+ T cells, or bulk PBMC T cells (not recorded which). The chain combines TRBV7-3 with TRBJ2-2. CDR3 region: CASSLSAAGELFF.